The entry that follows covers one T cell receptor (beta chain) sequence. As yet, its antigen is unknown. The data stem from a study of CD8 T cells in Susac syndrome. The CDR3 has 11 amino acids. With 5 bases removed from V and 11 bases from J, the gap between germline ends came to 9 bases. CDR1 and CDR2 (germline): SGHVS, FQNEAQ. Regarding the study as a whole: Only a relatively small number of individuals were included in the TCR sequencing and HLA analysis.

A quantity of about 0.5 to 1 ug RNA underwent reverse transcription using random hexamers. TCRdb fed the immunoSEQ multiplex PCR reads into MiXCR, producing one record per CDR3 protein. In the table there are more than 150,000 distinct CDR3 sequences, roughly 95% of which are singletons. CD8+ and CD4+ blood T cells underwent TCR beta sequencing. Negative isolation yielded CD4+ and CD8+ T cells, and FACS enriched TEMRA cells. The J gene is TRBJ1-4, the V gene TRBV7-8, with D maybe TRBD1 (5 bases). Input material: CD4+ T cells from PBMCs. The TCR originated in a human donor with Susac syndrome. The CDR3 coding sequence is TGTGCCAGCAGCCAGGAGGGGAAACTGTTTTTT. This gives the protein CASSQEGKLFF.